The next 15 T cell receptor beta chains were all read from a single sample in a study of cytomegalovirus exposure and HLA in healthy donors. The PCR had 60 Vbeta and 13 Jbeta primers. This table comes from immunoSEQ multiplex PCR, and its TCRdb copy is limited to in-frame clones, with some not included. The sample holds around 280,000 clones; approximately 90% are singletons and the top ten take about 2.5%. Input material: PBMCs. These receptors were taken from a woman aged 18-35 years in good health and CMV-seronegative.

The chain carries TRBV5-6 and TRBJ2-2; TRBD1 aligns across 9 bases. V was pared by 7 bases and J by 5 bases, with 6 bases of the junction left unmatched. Germline V gene sequence: CDR1 SGHDT, CDR2 YYEEEE. This CDR3 is 14 amino acids long. CDR3 sequence: CASVGQGITGELFF. The DNA for the CDR3 is TGTGCCAGCGTCGGACAGGGGATAACCGGGGAGCTGTTTTTT.

V usage is TRBV10-1 and J usage is TRBJ2-1; the D gene is possibly TRBD1 (5 bases). The CDR3 length is 14 residues. The germline gives CDR1 WNHNN, CDR2 SYGVQD (reference sequence). V was cut by 6 bases and J by 4 bases, with 13 bases left in between. CDR3 DNA sequence: TGCGCCAGCAGCGACAGCCAGCTTTACAATGAGCAGTTCTTC. Its protein product is CASSDSQLYNEQFF.

This clone occurred once. The rearrangement links TRBV9 to TRBJ2-2; TRBD2 aligns across 7 bases. The ends lost 3 bases at V and 7 bases at J; junction bases unmatched: 6. There are 14 residues in the CDR3. Germline V lookup: CDR1 SGDLS, CDR2 YYNGEE. The DNA for the CDR3 is TGTGCCAGCAGCGATGAGCGGGATGGCGGGGAGCTGTTTTTT. As protein: CASSDERDGGELFF.

The chain recombines TRBV5-4 with TRBJ2-1, with D possibly being TRBD1 (6 bases). Trimming pared 3 bases from V and 10 bases from J, leaving 17 bases between. CDR1 SGHNT and CDR2 YYREEE come from the germline V gene (reference sequence). The CDR3 loop spans 14 amino acids. In DNA form, the CDR3 reads TGTGCCAGCAGCTCCCCGACACAGGGAGACGAGCAGTTCTTC. It yields the protein CASSSPTQGDEQFF. The variable domain in full, with the rest retrieved from reference TRBV5-4 and TRBJ2-1, is ETGVTQSPTHLIKTRGQQVTLRCSSQSGHNTVSWYQQALGQGPQFIFQYYREEENGRGNFPPRFSGLQFPNYSSELNVNALELDDSALYLCASSSPTQGDEQFFGPGTRLTVL.

The rearrangement joins TRBV29-1 to TRBJ1-3; the match to TRBD1 covers 7 bases. V dropped 0 bases and J dropped 4; count of bases not matched to a gene: 3. There are 14 residues in the CDR3. Germline V gene lookup returns CDR1 SQVTM and CDR2 ANQGSEA. CDR3 sequence (DNA): TGCAGCGTTGAAGAAATGGACAGGGGAAACACCATATATTTT. The encoded protein is CSVEEMDRGNTIYF.

V is TRBV7-9 and J is TRBJ1-6; tentatively, D is TRBD1 (6 bases). The length of the CDR3 is 14 residues. V lost 1 base, J lost 10 bases, and 11 bases lay in between. Per germline, CDR1 SEHNR and CDR2 FQNEAQ (reference sequence). The CDR3 reads CASSLEGTMSPLHF. CDR3 in DNA: TGTGCCAGCAGCTTAGAGGGGACAATGTCACCCCTCCACTTT.

The chain uses TRBV5-1 and TRBJ2-3, with TRBD2 as a possible D gene (6 bases). The CDR3 consists of 16 residues. V dropped 3 bases and J dropped 6 bases, with 20 bases sitting between them. Germline lookup yields CDR1 SGHRS and CDR2 YFSETQ. Here the CDR3 DNA reads TGCGCCAGCAGCTCCCAGGGAGGACATCTGGGTGATACGCAGTATTTT. This sequence encodes CASSSQGGHLGDTQYF.

V and J are TRBV5-1 and TRBJ2-7; 7 bases map to TRBD2. Germline trimming cut 3 bases from V and 5 bases from J; bases unmatched to any gene: 8. Germline V lookup: CDR1 SGHRS, CDR2 YFSETQ. The CDR3 consists of 14 residues. CDR3 residues: CASSWMKGGDEQYF. CDR3 nucleotide sequence: TGCGCCAGCAGCTGGATGAAGGGAGGGGACGAGCAGTACTTC.

The chain uses TRBV27 and TRBJ1-5; D gene uncertain. The CDR3 contains 15 residues. Germline CDR1 is MNHEY and CDR2 is SMNVEV (reference sequence). Trimming shortened V by 4 bases and J by 0 bases, and 10 bases separated the two germline ends. The CDR3 region is CASSYTKYSNQPQHF. Here the CDR3 DNA reads TGTGCCAGCAGTTACACAAAATATAGCAATCAGCCCCAGCATTTT.

This sequence joins TRBV7-9 and TRBJ1-1; D gene uncertain. The CDR3 consists of 14 residues. Germline assignment: CDR1 SEHNR and CDR2 FQNEAQ (reference sequence). Trimming shortened V by 5 bases and J by 4 bases, and 14 bases separated the two germline ends. CDR3 bases: TGTGCCAGCAGCCCCCCGGGTTACGGCACTGAAGCTTTCTTT. This sequence encodes CASSPPGYGTEAFF.

This rearrangement joins TRBV5-1 to TRBJ2-1, with 7 positions matching TRBD1. Germline V gives CDR1 SGHRS, CDR2 YFSETQ. V shed 0 bases, J shed 4 bases, and the junction held 4 bases outside the gene matches. This CDR3 has 15 amino acids. The CDR3 region has the DNA TGCGCCAGCAGCTTGGCACCGGGACAGTACAATGAGCAGTTCTTC. It is translated as CASSLAPGQYNEQFF.

The chain has TRBV5-6 and TRBJ2-7; 9 nucleotides agree with TRBD1. The CDR3 has 12 residues. The germline CDR1 and CDR2 sequences are SGHDT and YYEEEE. The J segment lost 2 bases and the V segment lost 7 bases, leaving 1 base of the junction unmatched. The CDR3 sequence is CASGTGPYEQYF. The CDR3 bases are TGTGCCAGCGGGACAGGGCCCTACGAGCAGTACTTC. Drawing the rest from reference TRBV5-6 and TRBJ2-7, the complete variable domain is DAGVTQSPTHLIKTRGQQVTLRCSPKSGHDTVSWYQQALGQGPQFIFQYYEEEERQRGNFPDRFSGHQFPNYSSELNVNALLLGDSALYLCASGTGPYEQYFGPGTRLTVT.

In its sample, this clone was seen a few times. This chain uses TRBV9 with TRBJ1-2; possibly TRBD1 for D (5 bases). The CDR3 runs to 12 residues. In germline, CDR1 is SGDLS, CDR2 YYNGEE. V was shortened by 4 bases and J by 7 bases, with 11 bases between the two germline ends. CDR3 coding DNA: TGTGCCAGCAGCAGTACAGGCGGTGGCTACACCTTC. Protein sequence: CASSSTGGGYTF.

This chain joins TRBV6-1 and TRBJ2-7; 10 positions agree with TRBD1. V shed 4 bases, J shed 2 bases, and the junction held 8 bases outside the gene matches. The CDR3 is 16 residues long. Germline V CDR1 and CDR2: MNHNS, SASEGT. The CDR3 here is CASSVIWGQGTYEQYF. Here the CDR3 DNA reads TGTGCCAGCAGTGTTATATGGGGACAGGGGACCTACGAGCAGTACTTC.

The chain uses TRBV27 and TRBJ2-4, with a tentative D call TRBD1 (6 bases). V was cut by 5 bases and J by 5 bases, with 16 bases left in between. CDR3 length equals 15 residues. Germline V gene data show CDR1 as MNHEY and CDR2 as SMNVEV (reference sequence). CDR3 DNA: TGTGCCAGCAGTATCAGGGGCGGTCGGCAAAACATTCAGTACTTC. Protein: CASSIRGGRQNIQYF.